This T cell receptor beta chain originates from a study of T cells after yellow fever vaccination. Trimming removed 3 bases at V and 3 bases at J, with 6 bases between. CDR1 is SGHDT and CDR2 is YYEEEE in the germline V gene. The CDR3 runs 12 residues. This clonotype has at least ten counts. Its specificity is unknown. It was through 5'RACE template switching that TCR cDNA was made, with a universal primer site and UMIs added. TCRdb analysed the 5' RACE reads with MiXCR anew, one entry per CDR3 protein. This table holds hundreds of thousands of distinct CDR3 sequences, more than 3% found once. Findings and limits, study-wide: A limited proportion of clonotypes was detected within both the CD4 and CD8 compartments. At 95% to 96% for CD4 and 70% to 90% for CD8, most primary-vaccination clones showed up again after the booster.

The receptor's source is a man aged 18 to 29 who received the YFV17D yellow fever vaccine. The V gene is TRBV5-6, the J gene TRBJ1-1; D gene unclear. The sequenced sample was PBMCs, obtained on the day of the yellow fever booster vaccination. In DNA, the CDR3 is TGTGCCAGCAGCTCATATGACACTGAAGCTTTCTTT. Encoded protein: CASSSYDTEAFF.